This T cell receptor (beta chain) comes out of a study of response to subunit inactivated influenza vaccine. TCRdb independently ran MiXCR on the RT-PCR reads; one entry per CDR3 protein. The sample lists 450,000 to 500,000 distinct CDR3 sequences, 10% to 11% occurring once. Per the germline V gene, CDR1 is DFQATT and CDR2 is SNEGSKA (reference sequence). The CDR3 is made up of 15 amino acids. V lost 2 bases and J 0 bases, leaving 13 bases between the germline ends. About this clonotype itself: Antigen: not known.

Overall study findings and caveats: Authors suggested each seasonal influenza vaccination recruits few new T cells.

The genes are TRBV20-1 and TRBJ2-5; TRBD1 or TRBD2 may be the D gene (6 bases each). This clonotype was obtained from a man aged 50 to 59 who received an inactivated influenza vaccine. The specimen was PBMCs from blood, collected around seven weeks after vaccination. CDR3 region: CSARKGDWYQETQYF. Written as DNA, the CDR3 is TGCAGTGCTAGAAAGGGGGACTGGTACCAAGAGACCCAGTACTTC.